Each of the 16 T cell receptor beta chains below was sequenced from the same sample in a study of cytomegalovirus exposure and HLA in healthy donors. PCR amplification relied on 60 Vbeta primers (plus 13 Jbeta primers). The table came from immunoSEQ multiplex PCR; TCRdb's copy has only in-frame clones and leaves some out. The table lists 90,000 to 110,000 clones, around 74% of them singletons. Material for sequencing was PBMCs. Receptors were obtained from a woman aged 40 to 55 in good health and CMV-seropositive.

The chain couples TRBV2 to TRBJ1-2, with D hard to call. Germline V lookup: CDR1 SNHLY, CDR2 FYNNEI. Deletions cut 4 bases from V and 4 bases from J, with 10 bases between. This CDR3 spans 13 amino acids. The CDR3 sequence is CASSGAAVYGYTF. CDR3 in DNA: TGTGCCAGCAGTGGGGCAGCCGTCTATGGCTACACCTTC. The full variable domain, its missing parts supplied by reference TRBV2 and TRBJ1-2, is EPEVTQTPSHQVTQMGQEVILRCVPISNHLYFYWYRQILGQKVEFLVSFYNNEISEKSEIFDDQFSVERPDGSNFTLKIRSTKLEDSAMYFCASSGAAVYGYTFGSGTRLTVV.

The chain recombines TRBV27 with TRBJ2-7; the match to TRBD2 covers 8 bases. Germline assignment: CDR1 MNHEY and CDR2 SMNVEV (reference sequence). The CDR3 length is 16 residues. Germline trimming cut 4 bases from V and 3 bases from J; bases unmatched to any gene: 11. In DNA form, the CDR3 reads TGTGCCAGCAGTTCATCGGTGCTAGCGGGCGTCTACGAGCAGTACTTC. It codes for CASSSSVLAGVYEQYF.

The J gene is TRBJ2-6, the V gene TRBV14, with D possibly matching TRBD1 (6 bases). This CDR3 region has 17 residues. The germline V and J ends were trimmed by 6 bases and 0 bases, with 15 bases remaining between them. Per the germline V gene, CDR1 is SGHDN and CDR2 is FVKESK. CDR3 region: CASRPGDQTSGANVLTF. In nucleotides, the CDR3 is TGTGCCAGCAGACCAGGGGATCAAACCTCTGGGGCCAACGTCCTGACTTTC.

The chain has TRBV11-2 and TRBJ2-2, with 8 bases aligning to TRBD2. Germline CDR1 and CDR2: SGHAT and FQNNGV. The trim removed 1 base at V and 7 bases at J, leaving 5 bases unmatched. The CDR3 covers 15 residues. CDR3 nucleotides: TGTGCCAGCAGCTTAGGCGGGGGGTGGATCGGGGAGCTGTTTTTT. This gives the protein CASSLGGGWIGELFF.

J is TRBJ2-7 and V is TRBV29-1, with D hard to call. The germline V gene encodes CDR1 SQVTM and CDR2 ANQGSEA. The CDR3 has 11 amino acids. Trimming shortened V by 1 base and J by 2 bases, and 3 bases separated the two germline ends. The CDR3 is CSVEGPYEQYF. CDR3 coding DNA: TGCAGCGTTGAAGGGCCCTACGAGCAGTACTTC.

The V and J genes are TRBV4-1 and TRBJ1-2; tentative D call: TRBD1 (6 bases). V dropped 0 bases and J dropped 5 bases, with 19 bases sitting between them. Per the germline V gene, CDR1 is MGHRA and CDR2 is YSYEKL. The CDR3 extends over 17 amino acids. In nucleotides, the CDR3 is TGCGCCAGCAGCCAAGATGTAGGGACACCGAGAAGGTATGGCTACACCTTC. The encoded protein is CASSQDVGTPRRYGYTF.

The chain employs TRBV7-9 and TRBJ1-2; TRBD1 might be the D (6 bases). There are 14 residues in the CDR3. Germline V CDR1 and CDR2: SEHNR, FQNEAQ (reference sequence). V lost 8 bases to trimming and J lost 2 bases, with 15 bases between them. CDR3 sequence: CASARQALNYGYTF. DNA for the CDR3: TGTGCCAGCGCAAGACAGGCCTTAAACTATGGCTACACCTTC. Based on the CDR3 plus reference TRBV7-9 and TRBJ1-2, the full variable domain is DTGVSQNPRHKITKRGQNVTFRCDPISEHNRLYWYRQTLGQGPEFLTYFQNEAQLEKSRLLSDRFSAERPKGSFSTLEIQRTEQGDSAMYLCASARQALNYGYTFGSGTRLTVV.

This chain joins TRBV4-1 and TRBJ2-1; TRBD2 matches at 8 bases. There are 15 residues in the CDR3. J lost 9 bases, V lost 0 bases, and 7 bases had no gene match. The V gene's germline CDR1 is MGHRA and CDR2 YSYEKL. CDR3: CASSQERGGGGEQFF. The CDR3 bases are TGCGCCAGCAGCCAAGAACGGGGGGGAGGAGGTGAGCAGTTCTTC.

The gene calls are TRBV11-2 and TRBJ2-1, with 8 bases lining up with TRBD2. J was trimmed by 3 bases and V by 5 bases; bases with no gene match: 9. The CDR3 consists of 16 residues. Germline values: CDR1 SGHAT, CDR2 FQNNGV. CDR3 residues: CASSPIAGPHYNEQFF. CDR3 DNA: TGTGCCAGCAGCCCCATAGCGGGGCCCCACTACAATGAGCAGTTCTTC.

This clone has just one count. V is TRBV10-1 and J is TRBJ2-5, with D hard to call. TRBJ2-7 matches the DNA end more closely, so the J call is doubtful. The germline CDR1 and CDR2 sequences are WNHNN and SYGVQD (reference sequence). This CDR3 contains 15 residues. As DNA, the CDR3 is TGCGCCAGCAGTGATGGTGTTCGCGGCTCCTACGAGCAGTACTTC. Translation gives CASSDGVRGSYEQYF.

This clone was seen more than once but under ten times. CDR3 DNA sequence: TGTGCCAGCATTCGCACCCCGGGACTAGCGGGATCTGGGGCCAACGTCCTGACTTTC. Translation gives CASIRTPGLAGSGANVLTF. V gene TRBV28 combines with J gene TRBJ2-6; 13 bases are shared with TRBD2. Germline V lookup: CDR1 MDHEN, CDR2 SYDVKM. J lost 1 base, V lost 7 bases, and 10 bases had no gene match. The CDR3 consists of 19 residues.

The chain is built from TRBV9 and TRBJ1-3, with D unresolved. CDR1 SGDLS and CDR2 YYNGEE come from the germline V gene. The ends were cut back, 4 bases at V and 0 bases at J, with 11 bases in the middle. The CDR3 is made up of 15 amino acids. The CDR3 DNA follows: TGTGCCAGCAGCCCCCGACACAGCTCTGGAAACACCATATATTTT. It codes for CASSPRHSSGNTIYF. The variable domain in full, with the rest retrieved from reference TRBV9 and TRBJ1-3, is DSGVTQTPKHLITATGQRVTLRCSPRSGDLSVYWYQQSLDQGLQFLIQYYNGEERAKGNILERFSAQQFPDLHSELNLSSLELGDSALYFCASSPRHSSGNTIYFGEGSWLTVV.

The chain has TRBV5-1 and TRBJ1-2; the match to TRBD1 covers 7 bases. V gave up 4 bases and J gave up 2 bases; unmatched junction bases: 5. The CDR3 has 14 amino acids. CDR1 and CDR2 (germline): SGHRS, YFSETQ. This CDR3 reads CASSRTGENYGYTF. The CDR3, as DNA: TGCGCCAGCAGCCGTACAGGGGAGAACTATGGCTACACCTTC.

This sequence joins TRBV5-4 and TRBJ1-2, with D hard to call. The germline V gene has CDR1 SGHNT and CDR2 YYREEE (reference sequence). Between the trimmed V and J ends, which lost 1 base and 0 bases, there was a span of 4 bases. CDR3 length equals 13 residues. CDR3 nucleotides: TGTGCCAGCAGCTTGCTCTCTAACTATGGCTACACCTTC. This sequence encodes CASSLLSNYGYTF.

V gene TRBV28 combines with J gene TRBJ2-2; D is possibly TRBD1 (5 bases). The CDR3 length is 17 residues. From germline, CDR1 is MDHEN and CDR2 SYDVKM. V lost 3 bases, J lost 9 bases, and 23 bases lay in between. DNA for the CDR3: TGTGCCAGCAGTTTTCCCCCCGACAGATCACACCGGTGGGAGCTGTTTTTT. Protein: CASSFPPDRSHRWELFF.

DNA for the CDR3: TGTGCCAGCAGCTGGCCCGGGACAGGGGTTGAGGGTGAGCAGTTCTTC. The encoded protein is CASSWPGTGVEGEQFF. The gene calls are TRBV5-4 and TRBJ2-1; 10 nucleotides line up with TRBD1. Looked up from germline, CDR1 is SGHNT and CDR2 is YYREEE (reference sequence). The CDR3 sequence is 16 residues long. With 3 bases clipped from V and 9 bases from J, the junction kept 12 bases outside the gene matches.